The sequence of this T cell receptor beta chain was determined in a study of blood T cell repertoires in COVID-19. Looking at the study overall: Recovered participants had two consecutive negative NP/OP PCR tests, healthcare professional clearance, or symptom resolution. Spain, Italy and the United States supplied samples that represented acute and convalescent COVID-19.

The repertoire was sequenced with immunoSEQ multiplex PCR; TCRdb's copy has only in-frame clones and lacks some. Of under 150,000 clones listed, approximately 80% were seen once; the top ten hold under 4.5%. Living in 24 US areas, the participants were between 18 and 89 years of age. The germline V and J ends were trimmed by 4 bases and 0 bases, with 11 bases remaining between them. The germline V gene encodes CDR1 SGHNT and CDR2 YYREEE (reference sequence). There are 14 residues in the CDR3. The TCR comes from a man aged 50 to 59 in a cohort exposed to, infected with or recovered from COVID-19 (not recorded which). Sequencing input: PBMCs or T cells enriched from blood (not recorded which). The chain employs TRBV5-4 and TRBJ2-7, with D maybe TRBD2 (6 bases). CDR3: CASSQPGLSYEQYF. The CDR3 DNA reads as TGTGCCAGCAGCCAGCCGGGACTCTCCTACGAGCAGTACTTC.